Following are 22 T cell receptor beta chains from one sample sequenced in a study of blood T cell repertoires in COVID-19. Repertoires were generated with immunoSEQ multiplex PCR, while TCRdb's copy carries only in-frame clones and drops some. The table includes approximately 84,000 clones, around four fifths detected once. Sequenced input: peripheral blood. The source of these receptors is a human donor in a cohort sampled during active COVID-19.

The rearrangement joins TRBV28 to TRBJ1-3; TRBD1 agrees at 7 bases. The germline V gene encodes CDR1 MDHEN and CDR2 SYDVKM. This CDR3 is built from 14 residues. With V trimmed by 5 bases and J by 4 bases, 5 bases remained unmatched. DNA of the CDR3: TGTGCCAGCAGTCTTCGACAGGGAGGAAACACCATATATTTT. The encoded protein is CASSLRQGGNTIYF.

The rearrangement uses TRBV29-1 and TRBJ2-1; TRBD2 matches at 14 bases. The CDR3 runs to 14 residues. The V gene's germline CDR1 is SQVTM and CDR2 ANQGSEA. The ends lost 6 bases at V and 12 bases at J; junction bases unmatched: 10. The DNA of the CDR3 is TGCAGCGTGCAGATTACCGGGACTAGCGGGGGGCAGTTCTTC. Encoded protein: CSVQITGTSGGQFF.

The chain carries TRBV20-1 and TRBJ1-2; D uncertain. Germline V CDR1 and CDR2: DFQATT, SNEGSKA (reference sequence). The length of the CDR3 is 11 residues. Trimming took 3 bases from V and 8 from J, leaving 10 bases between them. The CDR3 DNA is TGCAGTGCTAGTTATAGCGTCGGCTACACCTTC. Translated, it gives CSASYSVGYTF.

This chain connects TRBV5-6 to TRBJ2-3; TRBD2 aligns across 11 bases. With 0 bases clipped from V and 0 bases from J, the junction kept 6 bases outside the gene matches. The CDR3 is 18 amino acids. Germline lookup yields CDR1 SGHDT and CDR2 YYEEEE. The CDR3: CASSLGLAGGPSTDTQYF. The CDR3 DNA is TGTGCCAGCAGCTTGGGGCTAGCGGGGGGACCCAGCACAGATACGCAGTATTTT.

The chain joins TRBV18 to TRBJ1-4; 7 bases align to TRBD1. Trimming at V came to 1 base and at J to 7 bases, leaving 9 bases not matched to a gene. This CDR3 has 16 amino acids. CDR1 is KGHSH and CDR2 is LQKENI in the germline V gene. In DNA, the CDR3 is TGTGCCAGCTCACCACGGGAACAGGGGTTAAGTGAAAAACTGTTTTTT. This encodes CASSPREQGLSEKLFF.

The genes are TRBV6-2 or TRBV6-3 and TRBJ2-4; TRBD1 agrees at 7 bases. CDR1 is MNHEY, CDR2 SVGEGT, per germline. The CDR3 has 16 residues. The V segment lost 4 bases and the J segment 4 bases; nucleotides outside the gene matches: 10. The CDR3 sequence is CASSSGTETPKNIQYF. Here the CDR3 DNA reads TGTGCCAGCAGTTCCGGGACAGAGACTCCGAAAAACATTCAGTACTTC.

The CDR3 loop is CASSPHPSRDTQYF. The CDR3 DNA is TGTGCCAGCAGCCCCCACCCGTCCAGAGATACGCAGTATTTT. The rearrangement uses TRBV7-2 and TRBJ2-3, with D unresolved. The V end lost 5 bases, the J end lost 5 bases, and 14 bases lay between the germline ends. The CDR3 is 14 residues long. Germline values: CDR1 SGHTA, CDR2 FQGNSA.

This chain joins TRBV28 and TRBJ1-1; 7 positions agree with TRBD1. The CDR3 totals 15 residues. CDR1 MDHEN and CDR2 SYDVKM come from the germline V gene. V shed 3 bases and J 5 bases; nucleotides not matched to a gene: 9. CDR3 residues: CASSFWDRSLTEAFF. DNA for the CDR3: TGTGCCAGCAGTTTTTGGGACAGAAGTTTAACTGAAGCTTTCTTT.

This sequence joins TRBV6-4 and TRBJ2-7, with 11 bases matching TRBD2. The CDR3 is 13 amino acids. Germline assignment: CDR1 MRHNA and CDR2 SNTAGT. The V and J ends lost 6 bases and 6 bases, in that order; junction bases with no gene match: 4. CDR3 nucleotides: TGTGCCAGCAGATCCGGGACTAGCGGCGAGCAGTACTTC. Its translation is CASRSGTSGEQYF.

In DNA, the CDR3 is TGTGCCACCAGCAGATCCAGGACAGGGCCCCAAGAGACCCAGTACTTC. Encoded protein: CATSRSRTGPQETQYF. The chain couples TRBV15 to TRBJ2-5; 8 bases match TRBD1. V shed 2 bases and J 1 base; nucleotides not matched to a gene: 6. The CDR3 runs to 16 residues. CDR1 LNHNV and CDR2 YYDKDF come from the germline V gene (reference sequence).

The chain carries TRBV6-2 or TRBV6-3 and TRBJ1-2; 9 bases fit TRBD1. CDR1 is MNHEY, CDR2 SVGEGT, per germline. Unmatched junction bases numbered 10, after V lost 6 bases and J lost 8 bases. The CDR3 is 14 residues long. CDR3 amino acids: CASSRGQGTGGYTF. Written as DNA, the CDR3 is TGTGCCAGCAGCCGCGGACAGGGGACGGGAGGCTACACCTTC.

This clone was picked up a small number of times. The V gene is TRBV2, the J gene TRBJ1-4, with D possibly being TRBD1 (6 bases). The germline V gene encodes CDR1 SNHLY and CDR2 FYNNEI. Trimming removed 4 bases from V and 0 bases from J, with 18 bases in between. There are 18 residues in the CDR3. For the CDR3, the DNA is TGTGCCAGCAGTGGGTCTATTCGGGGGGCTGCAACTAATGAAAAACTGTTTTTT. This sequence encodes CASSGSIRGAATNEKLFF.

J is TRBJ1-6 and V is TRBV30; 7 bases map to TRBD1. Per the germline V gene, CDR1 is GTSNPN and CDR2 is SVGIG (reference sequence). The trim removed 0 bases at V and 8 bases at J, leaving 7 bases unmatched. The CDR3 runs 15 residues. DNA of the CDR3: TGTGCCTGGAGTGTACTTGGCAGGGGGGATTCACCCCTCCACTTT. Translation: CAWSVLGRGDSPLHF. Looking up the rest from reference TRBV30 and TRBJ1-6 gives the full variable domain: SQTIHQWPATLVQPVGSPLSLECTVEGTSNPNLYWYRQAAGRGLQLLFYSVGIGQISSEVPQNLSASRPQDRQFILSSKKLLLSDSGFYLCAWSVLGRGDSPLHFGNGTRLTVT.

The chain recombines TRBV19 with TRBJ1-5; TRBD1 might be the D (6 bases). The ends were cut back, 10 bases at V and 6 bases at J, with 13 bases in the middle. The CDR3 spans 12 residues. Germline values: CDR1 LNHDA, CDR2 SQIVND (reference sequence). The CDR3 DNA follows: TGTGCCAAAACAGGGAATACTCAGCCCCAGCATTTT. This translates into CAKTGNTQPQHF.

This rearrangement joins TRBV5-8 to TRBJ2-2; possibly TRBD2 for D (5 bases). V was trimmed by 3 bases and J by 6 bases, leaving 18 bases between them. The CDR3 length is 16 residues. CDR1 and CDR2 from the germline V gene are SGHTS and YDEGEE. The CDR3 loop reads CASSSTRVAGPGELFF. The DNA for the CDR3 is TGTGCCAGCAGCTCCACGCGGGTAGCCGGACCCGGGGAGCTGTTTTTT.

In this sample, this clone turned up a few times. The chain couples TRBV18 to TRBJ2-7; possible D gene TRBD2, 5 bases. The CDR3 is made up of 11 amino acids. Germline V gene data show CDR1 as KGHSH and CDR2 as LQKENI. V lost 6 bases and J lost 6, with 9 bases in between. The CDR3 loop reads CASSYGSEQYF. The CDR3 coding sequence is TGTGCCAGCTCGTATGGGAGCGAGCAGTACTTC.

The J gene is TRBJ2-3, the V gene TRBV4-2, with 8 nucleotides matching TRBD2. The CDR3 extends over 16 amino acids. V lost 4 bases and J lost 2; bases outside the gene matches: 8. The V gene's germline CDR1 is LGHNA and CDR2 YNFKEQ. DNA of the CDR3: TGTGCCAGCAGCCGAAGAGCGGGAGAGGACACAGATACGCAGTATTTT. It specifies CASSRRAGEDTDTQYF.

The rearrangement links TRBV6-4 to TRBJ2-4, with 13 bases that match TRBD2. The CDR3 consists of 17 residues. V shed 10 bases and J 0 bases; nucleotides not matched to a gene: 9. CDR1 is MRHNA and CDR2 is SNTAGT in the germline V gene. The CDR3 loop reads CAINGTSGDLAKNIQYF. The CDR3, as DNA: TGTGCCATCAACGGGACTAGCGGGGACTTAGCCAAAAACATTCAGTACTTC.

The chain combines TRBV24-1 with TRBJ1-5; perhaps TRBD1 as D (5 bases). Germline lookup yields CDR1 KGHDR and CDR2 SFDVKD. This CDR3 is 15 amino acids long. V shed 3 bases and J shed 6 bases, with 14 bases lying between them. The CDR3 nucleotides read TGTGCCACCAGTGATCCCCGGGGGGTTGGTCAGCCCCAGCATTTT. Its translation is CATSDPRGVGQPQHF.

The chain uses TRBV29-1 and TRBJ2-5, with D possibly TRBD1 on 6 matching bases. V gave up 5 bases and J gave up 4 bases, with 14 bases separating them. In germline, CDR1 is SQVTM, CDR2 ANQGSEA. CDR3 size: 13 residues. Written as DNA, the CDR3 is TGCAGCGTTCACAGGGTTGTGGGAGAGACCCAGTACTTC. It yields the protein CSVHRVVGETQYF. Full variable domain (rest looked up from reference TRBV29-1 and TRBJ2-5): SAVISQKPSRDICQRGTSLTIQCQVDSQVTMMFWYRQQPGQSLTLIATANQGSEATYESGFVIDKFPISRPNLTFSTLTVSNMSPEDSSIYLCSVHRVVGETQYFGPGTRLLVL.

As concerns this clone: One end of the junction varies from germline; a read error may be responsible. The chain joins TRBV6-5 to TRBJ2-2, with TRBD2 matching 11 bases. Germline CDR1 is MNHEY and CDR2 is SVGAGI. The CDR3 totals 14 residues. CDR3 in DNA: TGTGCCAGCACACCTAGCGGGAGGACCGTGGAGCTGTTTTTT. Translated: CASTPSGRTVELFF.

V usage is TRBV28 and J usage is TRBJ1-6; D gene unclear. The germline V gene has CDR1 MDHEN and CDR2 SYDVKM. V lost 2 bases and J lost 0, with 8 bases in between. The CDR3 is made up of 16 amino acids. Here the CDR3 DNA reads TGTGCCAGCAGTTTAGGAGGGAGCTCCTATAATTCACCCCTCCACTTT. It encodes CASSLGGSSYNSPLHF.